Below, 2 T cell receptor beta chains from the same sample are listed, as sequenced in a study of shared clonotypes between healthy human individuals. TCRdb's table, derived via immunoSEQ multiplex PCR, lists solely in-frame clones and lacks some. The table shows about half a million clones, with 81% occurring only once. Material: PBMCs. Receptor source: a woman between 40 and 55 years old in good health. Some clones in this sample may be carry-over from other donors' samples.

The rearrangement links TRBV18 to TRBJ1-5, with a weak D call TRBD1 (5 bases). This CDR3 spans 18 amino acids. Trimming removed 5 bases at V and 0 bases at J, with 20 bases between. Germline V gene data show CDR1 as KGHSH and CDR2 as LQKENI. In DNA form, the CDR3 reads TGTGCCAGCTCATCAAGGGTCAGGGAAAAATATAGCAATCAGCCCCAGCATTTT. Residues: CASSSRVREKYSNQPQHF.

This clone was seen only a few times. This chain links TRBV5-4 with TRBJ1-2; D gene unclear. This CDR3 spans 14 amino acids. V dropped 2 bases and J dropped 4 bases, with 12 bases sitting between them. CDR1 and CDR2 (germline): SGHNT, YYREEE (reference sequence). Here the CDR3 DNA reads TGTGCCAGCAGCTTTGGGAATAGGATCTATGGCTACACCTTC. Protein product: CASSFGNRIYGYTF.